Shown below are 17 T cell receptor beta chains from a single sample sequenced in a study of CD8 T cells in ankylosing spondylitis. Whole-study results and caveats: There was a TCR beta motif, made of roughly eight highly homologous variants, that appeared characteristic of ankylosing spondylitis blood.

TCRdb passed the 5' RACE reads through MiXCR, listing each CDR3 protein once. Among roughly 700,000 distinct CDR3 sequences listed, under 20% were seen once. For these receptors, no antigen is known. Sequencing was done on a sample of blood, either unsorted or a sorted T cell fraction (not recorded which). These TCRs come from a male donor with ankylosing spondylitis.

V and J are TRBV7-9 and TRBJ2-7, with 7 nucleotides matching TRBD1. This CDR3 comprises 15 residues. CDR1 and CDR2 (germline): SEHNR, FQNEAQ (reference sequence). The junction had 10 bases not matched to a gene; V was cut back by 2 bases and J by 6 bases. The CDR3 protein is CASSLLLGTEVEQYF. The CDR3 bases are TGTGCCAGCAGCTTACTACTCGGGACAGAGGTCGAGCAGTACTTC.

A few counts support this clonotype. This rearrangement joins TRBV10-3 to TRBJ2-1, with D unresolved. Trimming removed 5 bases at V and 7 bases at J, with 9 bases between. In germline, CDR1 is ENHRY, CDR2 SYGVKD. This CDR3 region has 12 residues. CDR3 in amino acids: CAISSLGNEQFF. CDR3 DNA sequence: TGTGCCATCAGTTCACTGGGAAATGAGCAGTTCTTC.

The CDR3 loop is CASSLIGSGTDTQYF. CDR3 in DNA: TGTGCCAGCAGTTTGATCGGGAGTGGGACAGATACGCAGTATTTT. This chain links TRBV12-3 or TRBV12-4 with TRBJ2-3, with a weak D call TRBD2 (6 bases). V lost 3 bases and J 3 bases, leaving 13 bases between the germline ends. The CDR3 length is 15 residues.

This clonotype was observed a handful of times. This sequence joins TRBV7-2 and TRBJ2-5; a possible D gene is TRBD2 (5 bases). CDR3 size: 15 residues. V was shortened by 0 bases and J by 5 bases, with 13 bases between the two germline ends. Germline CDR1 and CDR2: SGHTA and FQGNSA. The CDR3 coding sequence is TGTGCCAGCAGCTTAGCGGGAGAGGTAGTGGAGACCCAGTACTTC. Amino acid sequence: CASSLAGEVVETQYF.

The chain joins TRBV19 to TRBJ2-7, with 8 bases matching TRBD1. The germline gives CDR1 LNHDA, CDR2 SQIVND (reference sequence). J lost 3 bases, V lost 3 bases, and 13 bases had no gene match. The CDR3 runs 17 residues. CDR3 in DNA: TGTGCCAGTAGTATTCGCCCGACAGGGGTGAACTTCTACGAGCAGTACTTC. Translated, it gives CASSIRPTGVNFYEQYF.

J is TRBJ1-5 and V is TRBV20-1, with D perhaps TRBD1 (6 bases). Trimming cost V 6 bases and J 3 bases, with 12 bases left between them. This CDR3 is 13 amino acids long. Germline V lookup: CDR1 DFQATT, CDR2 SNEGSKA (reference sequence). The CDR3 DNA sequence: TGCAGTGCCCGGGGGGCGGTCAATCAGCCCCAGCATTTT. Amino acids: CSARGAVNQPQHF.

This clonotype was seen a few times. V gene TRBV12-3 or TRBV12-4 combines with J gene TRBJ2-7, with D possibly matching TRBD2 (5 bases). The CDR3 covers 15 residues. Trimming cost V 1 base and J 5 bases, with 15 bases left between them. CDR3 bases: TGTGCCAGCAGTTTAGGGACTCCTCCCTTGGACGAGCAGTACTTC. Protein: CASSLGTPPLDEQYF.

This chain links TRBV28 with TRBJ1-1; tentative D call: TRBD1 (6 bases). The length of the CDR3 is 13 residues. Trimming took off 3 bases at V and 11 bases at J, with 16 bases between the two ends. CDR1 and CDR2 from the germline V gene are MDHEN and SYDVKM. This CDR3 reads CASSFSGHPRAFF. The CDR3 DNA reads TGTGCCAGCAGTTTTTCGGGACACCCGAGGGCTTTCTTT.

This clonotype was seen a handful of times. This chain joins TRBV29-1 and TRBJ1-1, with D possibly being TRBD1 (6 bases). Per the germline V gene, CDR1 is SQVTM and CDR2 is ANQGSEA. The length of the CDR3 is 14 residues. Trimming stripped 6 bases from V and 7 bases from J, with 21 bases between. The CDR3 DNA is TGCAGCGTCAAAGGGAGACAGGCCACTCGTGAAGCTTTCTTT. Protein sequence: CSVKGRQATREAFF. The full variable domain, completed using reference TRBV29-1 and TRBJ1-1, is SAVISQKPSRDICQRGTSLTIQCQVDSQVTMMFWYRQQPGQSLTLIATANQGSEATYESGFVIDKFPISRPNLTFSTLTVSNMSPEDSSIYLCSVKGRQATREAFFGQGTRLTVV.

This clonotype was seen only once. The V call is TRBV9, the J call TRBJ2-7; TRBD2 agrees at 13 bases. Germline V gene sequence: CDR1 SGDLS, CDR2 YYNGEE. The junction had 4 bases not matched to a gene; V was cut back by 3 bases and J by 4 bases. This CDR3 has 15 amino acids. Here the CDR3 reads CASSATSGGLYEQYF. The CDR3 DNA sequence: TGTGCCAGCAGCGCGACTAGCGGGGGGTTATACGAGCAGTACTTC.

The rearrangement uses TRBV7-8 and TRBJ1-1; a weak D match, TRBD1 (6 bases). V shed 1 base and J shed 3 bases, with 18 bases lying between them. The CDR3 contains 17 residues. Germline values: CDR1 SGHVS, CDR2 FQNEAQ. The chain's CDR3 is CASSLGAGSRGDTEAFF. The CDR3 DNA reads TGTGCCAGCAGCTTAGGAGCGGGGAGCAGGGGAGACACTGAAGCTTTCTTT.

This clonotype was counted only a few times. The J gene is TRBJ2-3, the V gene TRBV2, with 7 bases matching TRBD1. Losses at the gene ends were 4 bases for V and 3 bases for J; bases not matched to a gene: 10. Germline V gives CDR1 SNHLY, CDR2 FYNNEI. The CDR3 runs 16 residues. The CDR3 region is CASSGTGISETDTQYF. Written as DNA, the CDR3 is TGTGCCAGCAGTGGGACAGGAATTAGTGAGACAGATACGCAGTATTTT.

Many counts were recorded for this clonotype. The chain uses TRBV20-1 and TRBJ2-7; 8 bases line up with TRBD2. This CDR3 comprises 14 residues. Germline V lookup: CDR1 DFQATT, CDR2 SNEGSKA (reference sequence). V shed 6 bases and J 3 bases; nucleotides not matched to a gene: 10. As DNA, the CDR3 is TGCAGTGCGGTGATGGGGAGCGGGGGCTACGAGCAGTACTTC. It yields the protein CSAVMGSGGYEQYF.

This clonotype was counted between two and nine times. The gene calls are TRBV2 and TRBJ1-6; 8 positions match TRBD1. Germline V gives CDR1 SNHLY, CDR2 FYNNEI. The CDR3 extends over 14 amino acids. J gave up 7 bases and V 7 bases, and 6 bases lay outside the gene matches. The CDR3 DNA is TGTGCCAGCACGAGAGGACAGGGAAATTCACCCCTCCACTTT. It codes for CASTRGQGNSPLHF.

This clonotype was observed a few times. This chain joins TRBV29-1 and TRBJ2-1; TRBD2 matches 11 bases. The CDR3 spans 16 residues. Trimming at V came to 2 bases and at J to 4 bases, leaving 7 bases not matched to a gene. Germline loops: CDR1 SQVTM, CDR2 ANQGSEA. CDR3 protein: CSVEPTLAGEYNEQFF. CDR3 DNA sequence: TGCAGCGTTGAACCCACACTAGCGGGGGAATACAATGAGCAGTTCTTC.

The V and J genes are TRBV6-5 and TRBJ2-3; 8 positions agree with TRBD2. In germline, CDR1 is MNHEY, CDR2 SVGAGI. With V trimmed by 2 bases and J by 4 bases, 8 bases remained unmatched. The CDR3 totals 16 residues. The CDR3, as DNA: TGTGCCAGCAGTTACGAGAGGTTTAGCGGGGCAGATACGCAGTATTTT. This sequence encodes CASSYERFSGADTQYF.

The chain couples TRBV9 to TRBJ1-2, with TRBD1 matching 7 bases. The ends lost 4 bases at V and 4 bases at J; junction bases unmatched: 13. The CDR3 has 16 residues. The germline CDR1 and CDR2 sequences are SGDLS and YYNGEE. Here the CDR3 DNA reads TGTGCCAGCAGCCCGCGGCAGGACAGGCTGTTCTATGGCTACACCTTC. Translating gives CASSPRQDRLFYGYTF.